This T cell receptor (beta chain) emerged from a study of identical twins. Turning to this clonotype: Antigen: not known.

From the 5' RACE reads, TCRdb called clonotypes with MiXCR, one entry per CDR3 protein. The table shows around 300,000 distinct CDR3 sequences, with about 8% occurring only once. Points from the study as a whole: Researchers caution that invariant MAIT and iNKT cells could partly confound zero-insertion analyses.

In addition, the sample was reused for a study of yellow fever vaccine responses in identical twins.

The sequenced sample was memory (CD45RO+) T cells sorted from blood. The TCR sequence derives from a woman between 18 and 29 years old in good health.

The DNA for the CDR3 is TGCAGTGCTAGAGCGTCTGGATTTGGGGCGGGGGAAATTTCACCCCTCCACTTT. It is translated as CSARASGFGAGEISPLHF. This chain connects TRBV20-1 to TRBJ1-6, with D maybe TRBD1 (5 bases). The CDR3 contains 18 residues. Trimming took 1 base from V and 9 from J, leaving 25 bases between them. The germline CDR1 and CDR2 sequences are DFQATT and SNEGSKA (reference sequence).